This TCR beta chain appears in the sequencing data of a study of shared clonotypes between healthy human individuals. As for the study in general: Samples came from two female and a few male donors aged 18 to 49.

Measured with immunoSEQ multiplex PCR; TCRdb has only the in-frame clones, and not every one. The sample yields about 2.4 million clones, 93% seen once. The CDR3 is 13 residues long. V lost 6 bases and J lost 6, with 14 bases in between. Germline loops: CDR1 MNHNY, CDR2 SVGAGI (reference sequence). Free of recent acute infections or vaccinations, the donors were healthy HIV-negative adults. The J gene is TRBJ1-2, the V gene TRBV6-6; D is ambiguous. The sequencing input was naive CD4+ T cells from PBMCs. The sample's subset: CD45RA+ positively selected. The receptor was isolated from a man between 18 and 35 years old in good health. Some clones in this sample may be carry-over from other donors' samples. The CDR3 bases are TGTGCCAGCAGCCAGCCCGAGACGGATGGCTACACCTTC. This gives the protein CASSQPETDGYTF.